This T cell receptor (beta chain) comes out of a study of T-cell reconstitution after alpha-beta-depleted transplantation in children (dated by TCRdb to about 2016). The study in broad terms: The study quantitatively tracked T-cell immune reconstitution after TCRalphabeta/CD19-depleted allogeneic hematopoietic cell transplantation in children using TCR repertoire profiling. The paper's findings and limits, for the study overall: The apparently early alphabetaT-cell count recovery about two months after transplant was reportedly dependent on only several hundred rapidly expanded clones derived from non-depleted graft cells. Hyperexpanded clone frequencies declined over subsequent months; after one year, T-cell counts and TCRbeta diversity were mostly attributed to newly produced T cells. The high TCRbeta diversity at day 60 in some patients was ascribed to recipient T cells and intrathymic progenitors that had survived conditioning.

In light of the paper, this sample's treatment or condition label describes: allogeneic hematopoietic cell transplantation with graft depleted of TCRalphabeta T cells and CD19 B cells. Transplant recipients were children who received TCRalphabeta/CD19-depleted allogeneic hematopoietic cell grafts. This clonotype was recorded at least ten times. Its antigen is not yet known. Base qualities are missing; no much larger clone stands one base away. The library relied on PCR. TCRdb lists the instrument as Illumina HiSeq 2500. To normalize quantification of the TCRbeta repertoire, the TCR libraries were built with molecular barcoding that relied on unique molecular identifiers. TCRdb ran its own pipeline on the public reads, namely fastp trimming at Q25 and MiXCR clone calling, and kept in-frame beta chains. CDR3 protein sequences are deduplicated, and each keeps its most common genes and DNA. The sample contains roughly 7,000 distinct CDR3 sequences, roughly 16% of them found a single time. The top ten clonotypes cover approximately 14% of the sample.

The CDR1 and CDR2 encoded by the germline V gene are SGHDN and FVKESK. V and J are truncated by 1 base and 11 bases respectively, leaving an intervening sequence of 24 bases. Taken from cysteine to phenylalanine, the CDR3 has 18 residues. Just the 54-base CDR3 DNA is kept, in frame starting at base 1. This sample comprised PBMCs, obtained before TCRalphabeta/CD19-depleted stem cell transplant. The V gene is TRBV14 and the J gene is TRBJ1-6; TRBD1 could be the D gene, as 6 bases match. The sequence came from a boy between 2 and 10 years old with acute lymphoblastic leukemia, due to receive a stem cell transplant. The DNA is as follows: TGTGCCAGCAGCCAAGTCGATCGCGGGGGCGCATATAGTCCACCCCTCCACTTT. Its protein is CASSQVDRGGAYSPPLHF.